In its sample, the clone carrying this T cell receptor beta chain was seen a few times. Its antigen remains unidentified. The authors ran a second PCR of roughly 6 to 11 cycles using a sample-barcoded 5' primer and a J-beta primer mix. Each cDNA was tagged by a template-switch adaptor containing 12 random nucleotides. TCRdb reanalysed the 5' RACE reads using MiXCR and keeps one entry per CDR3 protein. The sample includes 1.8 million or so distinct CDR3 sequences, about 39% of them seen just once. PBMCs were isolated at a quantity of at least 7 million per sample. The CDR3 loop spans 15 amino acids. Germline values: CDR1 DFQATT, CDR2 SNEGSKA (reference sequence). The V gene lost 3 bases and the J gene lost 8 bases, with 17 bases spanning the gap. This sample was taken from a study of blood T cells in healthy people across ages. Study conclusions and caveats: Estimated diversity, derived from one million T cells, was regarded as an underestimate.

J is TRBJ1-6 and V is TRBV20-1; no clear D gene. The TCR comes from a human donor in good health. Sequencing used blood. The CDR3 is CSASPTWAFDSPLHF. For the CDR3, the DNA is TGCAGTGCTAGTCCCACCTGGGCCTTCGATTCACCCCTCCACTTT.